The 6 T cell receptor beta chains below all came from one sample that was sequenced in a study of Graves' ophthalmopathy and Graves' hyperthyroidism. The authors amplified TCR beta CDR3 regions, and they did so from RNA transcripts for repertoire sequencing. First-round RT-PCR with HTBI primers preceded a second-round multiplex PCR. TCRdb re-called the multiplex PCR reads through MiXCR, storing one row per CDR3 protein. The table includes roughly 700,000 distinct CDR3 sequences, around 40% detected once. Source material: peripheral blood. Receptor source: an adult man with Graves' ophthalmopathy.

This clonotype appeared many times. The rearrangement joins TRBV2 to TRBJ2-7, with D uncertain. The CDR3 is made up of 14 amino acids. The germline V gene has CDR1 SNHLY and CDR2 FYNNEI. Trimming removed 4 bases at V and 5 bases at J, with 15 bases between. CDR3 DNA sequence: TGTGCCAGCAGTGCAGACATTTCCCCCCACGAGCAGTACTTC. Translation: CASSADISPHEQYF.

The rearrangement uses TRBV7-9 and TRBJ1-3, with TRBD1 identical over 7 bases. V was pared by 1 base and J by 1 base, with 4 bases of the junction left unmatched. CDR3 length: 16 amino acids. Germline V gene sequence: CDR1 SEHNR, CDR2 FQNEAQ (reference sequence). DNA of the CDR3: TGTGCCAGCAGCTTAGGCAGGGGGAAATCTGGAAACACCATATATTTT. Protein sequence: CASSLGRGKSGNTIYF.

The chain couples TRBV10-3 to TRBJ2-5; D may be TRBD1 (5 bases). Germline V gene lookup returns CDR1 ENHRY and CDR2 SYGVKD. The ends were cut back, 4 bases at V and 5 bases at J, with 11 bases in the middle. The CDR3 consists of 13 residues. CDR3 residues: CAISGRAMETQYF. CDR3 in DNA: TGTGCCATCAGTGGCAGGGCGATGGAGACCCAGTACTTC.

The chain joins TRBV5-1 to TRBJ2-7; 9 nucleotides line up with TRBD2. The CDR3 length is 12 residues. V lost 4 bases to trimming and J lost 5 bases; unmatched junction nucleotides: 1. Germline lookup yields CDR1 SGHRS and CDR2 YFSETQ. Here the CDR3 reads CASSGTSNEQYF. CDR3 DNA: TGCGCCAGCAGCGGGACTAGCAACGAGCAGTACTTC.

This rearrangement joins TRBV9 to TRBJ1-5; maybe TRBD1 (6 bases). Trimming stripped 3 bases from V and 3 bases from J, with 13 bases between. The CDR3 spans 15 residues. CDR1 is SGDLS and CDR2 is YYNGEE in the germline V gene. The chain's CDR3 is CASSEDYRANQPQHF. The CDR3 DNA is TGTGCCAGCAGCGAGGATTACAGGGCCAATCAGCCCCAGCATTTT.

The chain carries TRBV29-1 and TRBJ2-7; TRBD1 agrees at 7 bases. The CDR3 spans 15 residues. Germline trimming cut 6 bases from V and 7 bases from J; bases unmatched to any gene: 18. CDR1 and CDR2 (germline): SQVTM, ANQGSEA. This CDR3 is CSVTDRAIKYNEQYF. The CDR3 coding sequence is TGCAGCGTGACTGACAGGGCCATTAAATACAATGAGCAGTACTTC.